What follows are 3 T cell receptor beta chains derived from one specimen sequenced in a study of T cells in women clearing cervical HPV infection (dated by TCRdb to 2016 to 2018). Libraries were made using the immunoSEQ multiplex PCR assay. Sourced from immuneACCESS, this table was stored by TCRdb with only in-frame sequences that have V and J called. A share of the clones is absent; for the studies checked, an unresolved V gene accounts for under half, and the remainder has no known explanation. The sample's table lists a count of about 36,000 clones. Around 3.5% of the sample is in the top ten clones. The source material was blood buffy coat. These receptors were taken from a woman between 18 and 70 years old with a cervical HPV16 infection that either progressed to CIN3+ or cleared (not recorded which).

To note about this clone: The CDR3 end is not reached by the read, which stops 3 residues before it; the germline J gene fills it in. J is TRBJ1-2 and V is TRBV19; 9 nucleotides align to TRBD1. Unmatched junction bases numbered 8, after V lost 5 bases and J lost 4 bases. The CDR3 has 15 residues. Germline assignment: CDR1 LNHDA and CDR2 SQIVND (reference sequence). CDR3 bases read: TGTGCCAGTAGTGTCCGGGACAGGGCGATCTATGGC. It is translated as CASSVRDRAIYG. The whole CDR3 sequence reads CASSVRDRAIYGYTF.

About this clone: The read stops 3 residues short of the end of the CDR3; the missing end is completed from the germline J gene. Other DNA sequences in this sample translate to the same CDR3. The V call is TRBV5-1, the J call TRBJ1-1; 7 bases map to TRBD1. The CDR3 has 15 amino acids. V lost 2 bases to trimming and J lost 1 base; unmatched junction nucleotides: 5. Germline-derived CDR1 and CDR2 are SGHRS and YFSETQ. The sequenced part of the CDR3 DNA is TGCGCCAGCAGCTTTCAACAGGGGCCGAACACTGAA. Protein sequence: CASSFQQGPNTE. The full CDR3 protein is CASSFQQGPNTEAFF.

The DNA read from the CDR3 is TGTGCCAGCAGCTTAGCCGGGACTAGCGGGAAGGTTGAG. This encodes CASSLAGTSGKVE. The whole CDR3 is CASSLAGTSGKVEQFF. The chain couples TRBV7-2 to TRBJ2-1, with 13 bases lining up with TRBD2. From the germline J gene comes the end of the CDR3, since the read stops 3 residues before it. The CDR3 runs 16 residues. Germline-derived CDR1 and CDR2 are SGHTA and FQGNSA. The V gene end was trimmed by 0 bases and the J gene end by 9 bases; junction bases not matched to a gene: 5.